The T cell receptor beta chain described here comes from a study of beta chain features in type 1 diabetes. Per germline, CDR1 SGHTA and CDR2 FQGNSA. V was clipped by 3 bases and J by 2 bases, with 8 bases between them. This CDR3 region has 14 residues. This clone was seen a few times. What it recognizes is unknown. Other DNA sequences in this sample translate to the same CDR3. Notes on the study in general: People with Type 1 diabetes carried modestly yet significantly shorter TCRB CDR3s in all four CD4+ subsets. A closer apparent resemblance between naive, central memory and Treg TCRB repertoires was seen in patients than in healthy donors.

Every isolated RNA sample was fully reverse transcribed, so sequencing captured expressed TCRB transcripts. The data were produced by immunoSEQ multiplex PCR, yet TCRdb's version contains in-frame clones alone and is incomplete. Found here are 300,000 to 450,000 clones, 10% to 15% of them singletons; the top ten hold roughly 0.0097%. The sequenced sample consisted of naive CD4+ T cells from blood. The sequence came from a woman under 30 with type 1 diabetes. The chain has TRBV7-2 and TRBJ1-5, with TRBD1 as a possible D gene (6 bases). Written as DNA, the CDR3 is TGTGCCAGCAGCTTCCGACAGGGCAATCAGCCCCAGCATTTT. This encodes CASSFRQGNQPQHF. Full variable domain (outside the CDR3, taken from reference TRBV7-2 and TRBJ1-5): GAGVSQSPSNKVTEKGKDVELRCDPISGHTALYWYRQSLGQGLEFLIYFQGNSAPDKSGLPSDRFSAERTGGSVSTLTIQRTQQEDSAVYLCASSFRQGNQPQHFGDGTRLSIL.